This T cell receptor beta chain was captured by sequencing in a study of CD8 T cells in Susac syndrome. At the level of the study: Treatment at blood withdrawal was none, corticosteroids, or intravenous immunoglobulin alone in Susac syndrome patients.

The study's findings and limits: The CD4+ T cell repertoires, which came from Susac syndrome patients, showed no sign of clonal expansion.

As judged by recently defined diagnostic criteria, patients with Susac syndrome had definite or probable disease. In the case of this clonotype: Its matching antigen is unknown.

Random hexamers served to reverse transcribe about 0.45 to 1 ug RNA. By means of immunoSEQ multiplex PCR, TCR beta CDR3 spanning 54 Vbeta and 13 Jbeta underwent amplification. TCRdb itself ran the immunoSEQ multiplex PCR reads through MiXCR, one entry per CDR3 protein. The table shows under 200,000 distinct CDR3 sequences, with 90% to 97% occurring only once. Germline V gene lookup returns CDR1 SGHAT and CDR2 FQNNGV. The V and J ends lost 4 bases and 8 bases respectively, with 18 bases between them. The CDR3 is made up of 15 amino acids. The TCR originated in a human donor with Susac syndrome. The sample consisted of CD4+ T cells from PBMCs. The chain links TRBV11-2 to TRBJ2-1; TRBD1 might be the D (6 bases). The CDR3 DNA follows: TGTGCCAGCAGCTCCACCAGGGGCCGCGTCCATGAGCAGTTCTTC. Translation gives CASSSTRGRVHEQFF.